The table lists the clone carrying this T cell receptor (beta chain) with many counts. TCRdb ran MiXCR on the RT-PCR reads and lists one entry per CDR3 protein. Counted here are more than 600,000 distinct CDR3 sequences, over 12% occurring once; the ten biggest clones make up 3.6%. V lost 0 bases and J 4 bases, leaving 12 bases between the germline ends. The germline V gene encodes CDR1 MNHEY and CDR2 SVGAGI. The CDR3 spans 15 residues. This chain joins TRBV6-5 and TRBJ1-1; tentatively, D is TRBD1 (5 bases). This sequence originates from a female donor in good health, serving as a healthy control. The sequencing input was memory CD4+ T cells from blood. The CDR3 protein is CASSYSYRFRTEAFF. The CDR3 bases are TGTGCCAGCAGTTACTCCTACAGGTTCCGCACTGAAGCTTTCTTT.